This TCR beta chain appears in the sequencing data of a study of T cell changes during pregnancy in multiple sclerosis. The table came from immunoSEQ multiplex PCR; TCRdb's copy has only in-frame clones and leaves some out. The profile shows about 64,000 clones, less than 95% of them singletons. The V and J ends lost 0 bases and 8 bases respectively, with 8 bases between them. CDR1 and CDR2 from the germline V gene are MGHRA and YSYEKL. CDR3 length: 13 amino acids. The TCR comes from a female donor in good health, enrolled as a control in a pregnancy study. The chain carries TRBV4-1 and TRBJ2-1; D gene unclear. The sequencing used peripheral blood, collected in the second trimester of pregnancy. CDR3 region: CASSQDFSDEQFF. Here the CDR3 DNA reads TGCGCCAGCAGCCAAGATTTTTCCGATGAGCAGTTCTTC.